Shown below are 8 T cell receptor beta chains from a single sample sequenced in a study of control samples from healthy donors and cancer patients. This table comes from immunoSEQ multiplex PCR, and its TCRdb copy is limited to in-frame clones, with some not included. The sample holds 250,000 to 300,000 clones, roughly 80% seen once. Source material: PBMCs. The receptors shown here come from a woman aged 60 to 75 with lung cancer.

The gene calls are TRBV28 and TRBJ1-2; D possibly corresponds to TRBD1 (5 bases). This CDR3 spans 15 amino acids. The ends were cut back, 1 base at V and 1 base at J, with 10 bases in the middle. CDR1 and CDR2 (germline): MDHEN, SYDVKM. CDR3 loop: CASSLSLGDNYGYTF. The CDR3 coding sequence is TGTGCCAGCAGTTTATCGCTGGGGGATAACTATGGCTACACCTTC.

V and J are TRBV6-5 and TRBJ2-1; D is perhaps TRBD1 or TRBD2 (6 bases each). Germline CDR1 reads MNHEY; CDR2 reads SVGAGI. The CDR3 covers 14 residues. Trimming left V 6 bases short and J 1 base short, with 10 bases between. CDR3: CASRGGGSYNEQFF. The CDR3 DNA is TGTGCCAGCAGAGGAGGGGGATCCTACAATGAGCAGTTCTTC.

The rearrangement links TRBV7-2 to TRBJ2-7; TRBD1 matches 7 bases. Germline V gives CDR1 SGHTA, CDR2 FQGNSA. The CDR3 is made up of 15 amino acids. The ends lost 5 bases at V and 2 bases at J; junction bases unmatched: 9. The CDR3 region is CASSTGWQGAYEQYF. In DNA, the CDR3 is TGTGCCAGCAGCACAGGGTGGCAGGGGGCCTACGAGCAGTACTTC.

This clone was seen a handful of times. The CDR3 DNA sequence: TGCAGTGCTAGTCCGGGACAGAACACCGGGGAGCTGTTTTTT. Translation: CSASPGQNTGELFF. The chain joins TRBV20-1 to TRBJ2-2; tentative D call: TRBD1 (6 bases). CDR1 and CDR2 from the germline V gene are DFQATT and SNEGSKA (reference sequence). V lost 3 bases and J lost 1, with 9 bases in between. This CDR3 has 14 residues.

The chain combines TRBV3-1 (or the pseudogene TRBV3-2) with TRBJ2-5; no firm D call. The CDR3 spans 15 residues. Trimming removed 1 base from V and 1 base from J, with 10 bases in between. The germline V gene encodes CDR1 LGHDT and CDR2 YNNKEL (reference sequence). The CDR3 spells CASSQGVTLQETQYF. In DNA form, the CDR3 reads TGTGCCAGCAGCCAAGGGGTTACTCTCCAAGAGACCCAGTACTTC.

In regard to this clone: This sample includes further DNA sequences coding for the same CDR3. The chain combines TRBV12-3 or TRBV12-4 with TRBJ1-1, with unresolved D. CDR3 length: 13 residues. Trimming took 2 bases from V and 4 from J, leaving 8 bases between them. CDR3 sequence reads: CASSLQEATEAFF. In DNA, the CDR3 is TGTGCCAGCAGTTTACAGGAGGCCACTGAAGCTTTCTTT.

The chain carries TRBV12-3 or TRBV12-4 and TRBJ1-3; D call uncertain. V lost 7 bases, J lost 3 bases, and 1 base lay in between. CDR3 length: 10 amino acids. CDR3 DNA sequence: TGTGCCAGCAATGGAAACACCATATATTTT. It is translated as CASNGNTIYF.

The chain carries TRBV5-4 and TRBJ2-2, with TRBD2 matching over 12 bases. V shed 4 bases and J 5 bases; nucleotides not matched to a gene: 12. The length of the CDR3 is 18 residues. Germline CDR1 is SGHNT and CDR2 is YYREEE (reference sequence). In DNA form, the CDR3 reads TGTGCCAGCAGCCTGGCGACTAGCGGGAGAGTAGGAACCGGGGAGCTGTTTTTT. The encoded protein is CASSLATSGRVGTGELFF.